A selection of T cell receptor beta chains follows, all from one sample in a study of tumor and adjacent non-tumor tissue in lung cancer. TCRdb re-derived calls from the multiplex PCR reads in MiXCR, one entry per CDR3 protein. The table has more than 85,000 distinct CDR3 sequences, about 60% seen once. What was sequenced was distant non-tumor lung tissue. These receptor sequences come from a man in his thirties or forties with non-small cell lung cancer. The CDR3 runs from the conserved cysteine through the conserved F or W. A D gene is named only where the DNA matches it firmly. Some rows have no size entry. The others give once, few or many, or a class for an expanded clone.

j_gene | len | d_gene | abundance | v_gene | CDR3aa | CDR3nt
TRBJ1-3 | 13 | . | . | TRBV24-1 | CATSGPLGNTIYF | TGTGCCACCAGTGGTCCTCTCGGGAACACCATATATTTT
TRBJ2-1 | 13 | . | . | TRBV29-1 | CSTRGQGDSEQFF | TGCAGCACCCGGGGGCAGGGAGACAGTGAGCAGTTCTTC
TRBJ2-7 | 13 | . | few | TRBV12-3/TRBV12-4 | CASSLRGIYEQYF | TGCGCCAGCAGTTTAAGGGGGATCTACGAGCAGTACTTC
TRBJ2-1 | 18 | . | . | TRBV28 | CASSSPIAEKSSYIDQFF | TGTGCCAGCAGTTCCCCCATAGCGGAGAAGAGCTCCTACATAGACCAGTTCTTC
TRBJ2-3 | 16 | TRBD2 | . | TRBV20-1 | CSAKRGTSGRKDTQYF | TGCAGTGCCAAGAGGGGGACTAGCGGGAGAAAGGATACGCAGTATTTT
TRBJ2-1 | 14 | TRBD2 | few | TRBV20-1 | CSTDSGRAGNEQFF | TGCAGTACAGATAGTGGGAGGGCCGGGAATGAGCAGTTCTTC
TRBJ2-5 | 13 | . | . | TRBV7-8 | CVSTFSWEETQYF | TGTGTCAGCACCTTTAGCTGGGAAGAGACCCAGTACTTC
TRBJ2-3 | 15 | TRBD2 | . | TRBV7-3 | CASSIEGGSFDTQYF | TGTGCCAGCAGCATAGAGGGAGGGAGTTTCGATACGCAGTATTTT
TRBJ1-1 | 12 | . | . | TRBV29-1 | CSVGRMKTEPFF | TGCAGCGTGGGACGGATGAAGACTGAACCTTTCTTT
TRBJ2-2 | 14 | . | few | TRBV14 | CASSQGDGTGELFF | TGTGCCAGCAGCCAAGGGGACGGCACCGGGGAGCTGTTTTTT
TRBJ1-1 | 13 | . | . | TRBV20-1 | CSASPETNTEAFF | TGCAGTGCTAGCCCCGAGACTAACACAGAAGCTTTCTTT